This T cell receptor (beta chain) was documented in a study of blood T cell repertoires in COVID-19. Germline loops: CDR1 MDHEN, CDR2 SYDVKM. V shed 2 bases and J 0 bases; nucleotides not matched to a gene: 4. The CDR3 is 16 residues long. Data came from immunoSEQ multiplex PCR; TCRdb stores just in-frame clones and leaves some out. The table lists about 330,000 clones, more than 70% of them singletons. The sequencing input was PBMCs or T cells enriched from blood (not recorded which). The chain links TRBV28 to TRBJ2-7, with TRBD2 matching 10 bases. This TCR was recovered from a woman aged 30 to 39 who had recovered from COVID-19. The CDR3: CASSLSGGAISYEQYF. In DNA form, the CDR3 reads TGTGCCAGCAGTTTAAGCGGGGGGGCTATCTCCTACGAGCAGTACTTC.